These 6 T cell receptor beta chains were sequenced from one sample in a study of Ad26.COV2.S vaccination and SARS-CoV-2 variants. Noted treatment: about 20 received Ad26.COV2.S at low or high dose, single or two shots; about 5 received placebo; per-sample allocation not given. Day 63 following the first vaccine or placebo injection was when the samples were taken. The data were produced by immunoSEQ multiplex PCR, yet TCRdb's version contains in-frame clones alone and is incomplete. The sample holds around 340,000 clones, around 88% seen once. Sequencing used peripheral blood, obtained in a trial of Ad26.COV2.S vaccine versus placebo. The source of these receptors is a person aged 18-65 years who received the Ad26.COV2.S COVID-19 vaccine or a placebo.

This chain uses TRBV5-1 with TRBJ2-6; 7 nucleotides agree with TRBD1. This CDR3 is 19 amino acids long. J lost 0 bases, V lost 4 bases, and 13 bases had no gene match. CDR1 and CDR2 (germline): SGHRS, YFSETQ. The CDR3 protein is CASSGGQRYLSSGANVLTF. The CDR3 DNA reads TGCGCCAGCAGCGGGGGACAGAGATACCTAAGCTCTGGGGCCAACGTCCTGACTTTC.

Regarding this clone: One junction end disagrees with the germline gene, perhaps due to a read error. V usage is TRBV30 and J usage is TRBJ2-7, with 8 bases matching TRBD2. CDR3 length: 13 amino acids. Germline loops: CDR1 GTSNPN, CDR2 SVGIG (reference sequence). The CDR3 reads CAAGREVINEQYF. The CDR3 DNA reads TGCGCAGCGGGGCGGGAGGTAATCAACGAGCAGTACTTC.

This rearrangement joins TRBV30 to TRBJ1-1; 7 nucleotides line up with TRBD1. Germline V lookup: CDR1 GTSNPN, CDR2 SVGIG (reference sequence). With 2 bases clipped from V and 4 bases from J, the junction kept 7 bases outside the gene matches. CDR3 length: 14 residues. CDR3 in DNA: TGTGCCTGGAGTATGAAAGGGGGCTTCACTGAAGCTTTCTTT. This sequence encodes CAWSMKGGFTEAFF. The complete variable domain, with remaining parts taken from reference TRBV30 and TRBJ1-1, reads SQTIHQWPATLVQPVGSPLSLECTVEGTSNPNLYWYRQAAGRGLQLLFYSVGIGQISSEVPQNLSASRPQDRQFILSSKKLLLSDSGFYLCAWSMKGGFTEAFFGQGTRLTVV.

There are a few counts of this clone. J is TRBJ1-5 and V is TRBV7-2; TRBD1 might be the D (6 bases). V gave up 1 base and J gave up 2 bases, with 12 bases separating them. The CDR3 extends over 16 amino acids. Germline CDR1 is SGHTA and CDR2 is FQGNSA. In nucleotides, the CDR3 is TGTGCCAGCAGCTTAGGTGGGGGGCGCGGCAATCAGCCCCAGCATTTT. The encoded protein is CASSLGGGRGNQPQHF.

The CDR3 nucleotides are TGTGCCAGTAGTACCCAATCATGGCCCCAGCATTTT. The encoded protein is CASSTQSWPQHF. The chain links TRBV19 to TRBJ1-5, with no clear D. Germline CDR1 reads LNHDA; CDR2 reads SQIVND (reference sequence). Trimming pared 4 bases from V and 9 bases from J, leaving 10 bases between. This CDR3 spans 12 amino acids.

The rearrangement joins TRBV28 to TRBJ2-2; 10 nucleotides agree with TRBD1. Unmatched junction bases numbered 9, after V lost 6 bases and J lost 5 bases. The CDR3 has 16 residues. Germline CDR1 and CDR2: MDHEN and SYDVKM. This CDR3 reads CASSPRPGQGTGELFF. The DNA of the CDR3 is TGTGCCAGCAGCCCGCGGCCGGGACAGGGGACCGGGGAGCTGTTTTTT.